The 26 T cell receptor beta chains presented below share a single source sample, sequenced in a study of blood T cell repertoires in COVID-19. Measured with immunoSEQ multiplex PCR; TCRdb has only the in-frame clones, and not every one. The sample holds more than 200,000 clones, 88% seen once. Specimen: peripheral blood. The receptors come from a man at least 80 years old with acute or convalescent COVID-19.

This chain uses TRBV11-1 with TRBJ2-6; a weak D match, TRBD1 (5 bases). Germline V gene sequence: CDR1 SGHAT, CDR2 FQDESV (reference sequence). The V gene lost 2 bases and the J gene lost 2 bases, with 10 bases spanning the gap. The CDR3 is made up of 16 amino acids. CDR3 in DNA: TGTGCCAGCAGCTTAAAAATGGGGCCTGGGGCCAACGTCCTGACTTTC. Translating it yields CASSLKMGPGANVLTF.

The chain carries TRBV28 and TRBJ1-6, with D tentatively TRBD1 (6 bases). Germline V gene sequence: CDR1 MDHEN, CDR2 SYDVKM. Trimming removed 5 bases at V and 10 bases at J, with 27 bases between. The CDR3 loop spans 18 amino acids. Written as DNA, the CDR3 is TGTGCCAGCAGTAACCGGGACACTCTACTCAGGTTCCCCTCACCCCTCCACTTT. Protein: CASSNRDTLLRFPSPLHF.

The chain is built from TRBV11-3 and TRBJ2-2; 7 nucleotides align to TRBD1. Germline assignment: CDR1 SGHNT and CDR2 YENEEA. The CDR3 consists of 15 residues. J gave up 4 bases and V 1 base, and 3 bases lay outside the gene matches. The CDR3 bases are TGTGCCAGCAGCTTAGGACAGGGAACCACCGGGGAGCTGTTTTTT. This codes for CASSLGQGTTGELFF.

The J gene is TRBJ1-1, the V gene TRBV5-1; weak D call: TRBD1 (5 bases). Germline V gene sequence: CDR1 SGHRS, CDR2 YFSETQ. The CDR3 extends over 17 amino acids. Trimming pared 2 bases from V and 0 bases from J, leaving 17 bases between. The CDR3, as DNA: TGCGCCAGCAGCTTAGCAAGGGGTGTCAACATGAACACTGAAGCTTTCTTT. Protein: CASSLARGVNMNTEAFF.

The chain is built from TRBV19 and TRBJ1-4, with TRBD1 identical over 7 bases. The length of the CDR3 is 15 residues. Trimming took 2 bases from V and 5 from J; bases not matched to a gene: 5. From germline, CDR1 is LNHDA and CDR2 SQIVND (reference sequence). The DNA for the CDR3 is TGTGCCAGTAGTATACTCGGGACAGCGAATGAAAAACTGTTTTTT. Amino acid sequence: CASSILGTANEKLFF.

The chain couples TRBV5-5 to TRBJ1-5; D remains ambiguous. The length of the CDR3 is 13 residues. Germline V gives CDR1 SGHKS, CDR2 YYEKEE (reference sequence). V lost 1 base to trimming and J lost 1 base, with 3 bases between them. In nucleotides, the CDR3 is TGTGCCAGCAGCTTGTCAAGCAATCAGCCCCAGCATTTT. Translated: CASSLSSNQPQHF.

The chain has TRBV7-8 and TRBJ1-6; D gene unclear. V was pared by 5 bases and J by 6 bases, with 11 bases between. The V gene's germline CDR1 is SGHVS and CDR2 FQNEAQ. The CDR3 consists of 14 residues. CDR3 DNA sequence: TGTGCCAGCAGCCTTAGAAGTCCTAATTCACCCCTCCACTTT. It encodes CASSLRSPNSPLHF.

V is TRBV6-2 or TRBV6-3 and J is TRBJ2-1, with 8 bases lining up with TRBD2. V lost 4 bases and J lost 5; bases outside the gene matches: 7. Germline CDR1 is MNHEY and CDR2 is SVGEGT. The CDR3 extends over 15 amino acids. The DNA for the CDR3 is TGTGCCAGCAGTTCCTCGGGACTAGGAAACAATGAGCAGTTCTTC. This encodes CASSSSGLGNNEQFF.

This clone was counted ten times or more. The CDR3 DNA reads TGTGCCAGTCTTTCCGGGACAGGGTCAACCTCCTCTGGGGCCAACGTCCTGACTTTC. Translating gives CASLSGTGSTSSGANVLTF. The chain has TRBV19 and TRBJ2-6, with 9 bases that match TRBD1. Trimming removed 8 bases from V and 0 bases from J; junction bases left unmatched: 14. Germline assignment: CDR1 LNHDA and CDR2 SQIVND (reference sequence). The CDR3 is made up of 19 amino acids.

This clone was recorded many times. The rearrangement links TRBV12-3 or TRBV12-4 to TRBJ1-2; 7 nucleotides line up with TRBD1. The CDR3 runs 12 residues. The junction had 7 bases not matched to a gene; V was cut back by 5 bases and J by 10 bases. The CDR3 DNA is TGTGCCAGCAGTCCGGACAGGCTAGCCTACACCTTC. Translating gives CASSPDRLAYTF.

The V call is TRBV5-5, the J call TRBJ2-3; perhaps TRBD1 as D (5 bases). The CDR3 spans 15 residues. Germline CDR1 is SGHKS and CDR2 is YYEKEE (reference sequence). V was shortened by 3 bases and J by 0 bases, with 11 bases between the two germline ends. CDR3 residues: CASSYDSVSTDTQYF. The CDR3 DNA reads as TGTGCCAGCAGCTACGACAGCGTGAGCACAGATACGCAGTATTTT.

The rearrangement uses TRBV7-9 and TRBJ2-1; D is unresolved. CDR1 and CDR2 from the germline V gene are SEHNR and FQNEAQ (reference sequence). Trimming removed 5 bases from V and 9 bases from J, with 11 bases in between. CDR3 length equals 12 residues. CDR3 DNA sequence: TGTGCCAGCAGCCTAGACTGGGCTGAGCAGTTCTTC. Its translation: CASSLDWAEQFF.

J is TRBJ2-7 and V is TRBV6-5; 11 bases are shared with TRBD2. CDR1 MNHEY and CDR2 SVGAGI come from the germline V gene. The CDR3 runs to 14 residues. Unmatched junction bases numbered 4, after V lost 5 bases and J lost 4 bases. The CDR3 sequence: CASSRTSGFYEQYF. DNA of the CDR3: TGTGCCAGCAGTAGGACTAGCGGGTTTTACGAGCAGTACTTC.

V and J are TRBV4-2 and TRBJ2-1; TRBD2 agrees at 7 bases. V lost 1 base and J lost 9; bases outside the gene matches: 9. CDR1 and CDR2 from the germline V gene are LGHNA and YNFKEQ. There are 15 residues in the CDR3. This CDR3 is CASSQVKAGDSEQFF. CDR3 sequence (DNA): TGTGCCAGCAGCCAAGTTAAGGCGGGAGATAGTGAGCAGTTCTTC.

The genes are TRBV24-1 and TRBJ1-5, with D perhaps TRBD1 (6 bases). The germline V gene has CDR1 KGHDR and CDR2 SFDVKD. The germline V and J ends were trimmed by 2 bases and 7 bases, with 14 bases remaining between them. This CDR3 has 15 amino acids. The CDR3, as DNA: TGTGCCACCAGTGATTCGAGGGGGTTGGGACAGCCCCAGCATTTT. Protein product: CATSDSRGLGQPQHF.

V usage is TRBV14 and J usage is TRBJ2-7; D is undetermined. The CDR3 is 13 amino acids. Germline CDR1 is SGHDN and CDR2 is FVKESK. The V and J ends lost 3 bases and 2 bases respectively, with 8 bases between them. The CDR3 reads CASSQEFTYEQYF. The CDR3 nucleotides are TGTGCCAGCAGCCAGGAGTTCACCTACGAGCAGTACTTC. Combining the CDR3 with reference TRBV14 and TRBJ2-7 gives the whole variable domain EAGVTQFPSHSVIEKGQTVTLRCDPISGHDNLYWYRRVMGKEIKFLLHFVKESKQDESGMPNNRFLAERTGGTYSTLKVQPAELEDSGVYFCASSQEFTYEQYFGPGTRLTVT.

The chain employs TRBV6-6 and TRBJ1-5; D unresolved. This CDR3 is built from 15 residues. CDR1 is MNHNY and CDR2 is SVGAGI in the germline V gene (reference sequence). V lost 6 bases and J 0 bases, leaving 12 bases between the germline ends. This CDR3 reads CASRNRQDSNQPQHF. Here the CDR3 DNA reads TGTGCCAGCAGAAATCGACAAGATAGCAATCAGCCCCAGCATTTT.

This clone was recorded a few times. The rearrangement uses TRBV7-2 and TRBJ2-1; D is perhaps TRBD2 (6 bases). CDR3 size: 15 residues. CDR1 and CDR2 from the germline V gene are SGHTA and FQGNSA. V was cut by 1 base and J by 3 bases, with 10 bases left in between. CDR3 bases: TGTGCCAGCAGCTTAGAGGGTAGCGGCTACAATGAGCAGTTCTTC. Amino acid sequence: CASSLEGSGYNEQFF.

The genes are TRBV4-2 and TRBJ1-2, with D unresolved. The germline CDR1 and CDR2 sequences are LGHNA and YNFKEQ. The V end was cut by 2 bases, the J end by 2 bases, with 15 bases between. The CDR3 contains 16 residues. For the CDR3, the DNA is TGTGCCAGCAGCCAACCCGGGGAGGTCCCAAACTATGGCTACACCTTC. This translates into CASSQPGEVPNYGYTF.

The gene calls are TRBV5-1 and TRBJ2-7; the match to TRBD2 covers 7 bases. Losses at the gene ends were 1 base for V and 2 bases for J; bases not matched to a gene: 6. This CDR3 spans 15 amino acids. CDR1 and CDR2 from the germline V gene are SGHRS and YFSETQ. The CDR3 coding sequence is TGCGCCAGCAGCTTGTCGGCTAGCGGAACCTACGAGCAGTACTTC. Translated: CASSLSASGTYEQYF.

This rearrangement joins TRBV5-4 to TRBJ2-7; 10 bases fit TRBD1. The CDR3 consists of 15 residues. The V gene end was trimmed by 4 bases and the J gene end by 3 bases; junction bases not matched to a gene: 7. The germline V gene has CDR1 SGHNT and CDR2 YYREEE (reference sequence). The CDR3, as DNA: TGTGCCAGCAGCCTTCCGGGACAGGGGAACTACGAGCAGTACTTC. Translation: CASSLPGQGNYEQYF.

The chain combines TRBV28 with TRBJ2-7, with TRBD1 matching 9 bases. Germline CDR1 is MDHEN and CDR2 is SYDVKM. This CDR3 has 12 amino acids. J was trimmed by 6 bases and V by 8 bases; bases with no gene match: 5. CDR3 DNA sequence: TGTGCCAGCTGGGACAGGGTGGCCGAGCAGTACTTC. This encodes CASWDRVAEQYF.

The rearrangement links TRBV6-5 to TRBJ1-5, with TRBD1 matching over 8 bases. CDR3 length equals 13 residues. Unmatched junction bases numbered 7, after V lost 10 bases and J lost 5 bases. Looked up from germline, CDR1 is MNHEY and CDR2 is SVGAGI. CDR3 protein: CATSTGGYQPQHF. DNA for the CDR3: TGTGCCACCTCTACAGGGGGATATCAGCCCCAGCATTTT.

The V call is TRBV6-5, the J call TRBJ2-2, with TRBD1 matching over 10 bases. V dropped 8 bases and J dropped 7; count of bases not matched to a gene: 10. The CDR3 has 15 residues. Germline V CDR1 and CDR2: MNHEY, SVGAGI. The CDR3 spells CASAKGTGVVGELFF. CDR3 DNA: TGTGCCAGCGCCAAAGGGACAGGGGTCGTCGGGGAGCTGTTTTTT.

The V gene is TRBV20-1, the J gene TRBJ1-2, with a tentative D call TRBD1 (6 bases). Trimming pared 7 bases from V and 7 bases from J, leaving 13 bases between. CDR1 is DFQATT, CDR2 SNEGSKA, per germline (reference sequence). The CDR3 has 11 residues. CDR3 DNA sequence: TGCAGTGTTCCAGGGGAGACTGGCTACACCTTC. Translation gives CSVPGETGYTF.

The chain links TRBV6-5 to TRBJ2-7; D possibly corresponds to TRBD2 (6 bases). The germline gives CDR1 MNHEY, CDR2 SVGAGI. The length of the CDR3 is 16 residues. Between the trimmed V and J ends, which lost 0 bases and 0 bases, there was a span of 12 bases. The CDR3 region has the DNA TGTGCCAGCAGTTACTCGGACGGGAGACCCTCCTACGAGCAGTACTTC. This sequence encodes CASSYSDGRPSYEQYF.